The rows below give T cell receptor beta chains drawn from one sample of a study of molecular identifiers for immune sequencing clone quantification. TCRdb redid the calling of the PCR reads with MiXCR, one entry per CDR3 protein. The sample lists under 350,000 distinct CDR3 sequences, roughly 24% occurring once. The material sequenced was naive CD8+ T cells from blood, with Jurkat cell RNA spiked in. The source is a human donor in good health. Some libraries in this study had Jurkat cell RNA spiked in. Both conserved end residues are trimmed from each CDR3.

cdr3_aa j_call v_call
AWSRRGTGELF TRBJ2-2 TRBV30
ASSLRDGPLYYGYT TRBJ1-2 TRBV12-3/TRBV12-4
ASSLTVNQPQH TRBJ1-5 TRBV7-9
ASSPRDGGYEQY TRBJ2-7 TRBV28
ASSSADLRLF TRBJ1-4 TRBV7-6
ASSSGQGMDTEAF TRBJ1-1 TRBV7-3
SVELTTTDTQY TRBJ2-3 TRBV29-1
ASSSRTRVGPETQY TRBJ2-5 TRBV27
ASSQGTTQETQY TRBJ2-5 TRBV27
ARRPAGRSTDTQY TRBJ2-3 TRBV7-9
ASSQGRGDTYEQY TRBJ2-7 TRBV4-3
ASSLETGQAYEQY TRBJ2-7 TRBV5-5
ASSGFDGPSTDTQY TRBJ2-3 TRBV5-3
SLFGQGNNEQF TRBJ2-1 TRBV29-1
ATSDRTSGTDTQC TRBJ2-3 TRBV24-1
ASSLDWGLSYEQH TRBJ2-7 TRBV5-1
ASSLPLQETQY TRBJ2-5 TRBV5-4
ASSFKPGVAPYYEQY TRBJ2-7 TRBV7-2
ASSLISGGARDTQY TRBJ2-3 TRBV12-3/TRBV12-4
ASSYIRAGEQY TRBJ2-7 TRBV6-5
ASSPQTSGSSYEQY TRBJ2-7 TRBV4-2
ASSLETGIYEQY TRBJ2-7 TRBV12-3/TRBV12-4